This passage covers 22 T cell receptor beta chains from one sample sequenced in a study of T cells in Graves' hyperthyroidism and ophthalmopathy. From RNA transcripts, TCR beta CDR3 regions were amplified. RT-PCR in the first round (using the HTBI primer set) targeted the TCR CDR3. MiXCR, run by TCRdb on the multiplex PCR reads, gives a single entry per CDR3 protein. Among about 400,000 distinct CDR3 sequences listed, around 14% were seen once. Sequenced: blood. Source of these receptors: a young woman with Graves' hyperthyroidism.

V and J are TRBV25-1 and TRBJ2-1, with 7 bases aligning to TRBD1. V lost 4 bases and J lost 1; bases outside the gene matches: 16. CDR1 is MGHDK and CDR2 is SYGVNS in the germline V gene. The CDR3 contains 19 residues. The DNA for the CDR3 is TGTGCCAGCAGTGGACCCGGGACAGTATCTATTTTGTCCTACAATGAGCAGTTCTTC. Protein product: CASSGPGTVSILSYNEQFF.

The CDR3 DNA follows: TGCGCCAGCAGCTTGGAACAGGGAAGGACTGAAGCTTTCTTT. The encoded protein is CASSLEQGRTEAFF. This chain joins TRBV5-1 and TRBJ1-1, with D maybe TRBD1 (6 bases). Germline values: CDR1 SGHRS, CDR2 YFSETQ. There are 14 residues in the CDR3. The germline V and J ends were trimmed by 0 bases and 5 bases, with 11 bases remaining between them. Full variable domain (rest looked up from reference TRBV5-1 and TRBJ1-1): KAGVTQTPRYLIKTRGQQVTLSCSPISGHRSVSWYQQTPGQGLQFLFEYFSETQRNKGNFPGRFSGRQFSNSRSEMNVSTLELGDSALYLCASSLEQGRTEAFFGQGTRLTVV.

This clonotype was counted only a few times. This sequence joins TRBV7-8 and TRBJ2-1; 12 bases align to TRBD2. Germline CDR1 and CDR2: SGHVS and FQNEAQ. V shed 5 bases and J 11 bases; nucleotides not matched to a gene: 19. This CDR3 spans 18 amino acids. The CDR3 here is CASSQTLAGGFRRGKQFF. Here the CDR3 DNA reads TGTGCCAGCAGCCAGACGCTAGCGGGAGGGTTTAGAAGGGGTAAGCAGTTCTTC.

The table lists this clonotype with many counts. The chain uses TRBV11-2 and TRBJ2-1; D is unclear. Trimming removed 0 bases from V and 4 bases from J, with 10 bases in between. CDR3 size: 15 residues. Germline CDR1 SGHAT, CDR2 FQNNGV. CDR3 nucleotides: TGTGCCAGCAGCTTAGACCCGTACCAGTACAATGAGCAGTTCTTC. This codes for CASSLDPYQYNEQFF.

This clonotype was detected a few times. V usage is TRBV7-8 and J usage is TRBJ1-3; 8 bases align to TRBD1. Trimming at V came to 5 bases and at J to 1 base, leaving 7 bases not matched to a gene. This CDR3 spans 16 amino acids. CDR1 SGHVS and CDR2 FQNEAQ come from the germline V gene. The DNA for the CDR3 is TGTGCCAGCAGCCCAGGGACAGGCCTATCTGGAAACACCATATATTTT. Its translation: CASSPGTGLSGNTIYF.

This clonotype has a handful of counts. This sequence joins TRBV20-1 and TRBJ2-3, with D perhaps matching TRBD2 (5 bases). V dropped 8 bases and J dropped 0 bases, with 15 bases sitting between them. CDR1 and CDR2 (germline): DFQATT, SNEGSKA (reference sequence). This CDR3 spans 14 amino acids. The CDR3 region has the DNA TGCAGTATTGGACTGCTGGCCAGCACAGATACGCAGTATTTT. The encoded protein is CSIGLLASTDTQYF.

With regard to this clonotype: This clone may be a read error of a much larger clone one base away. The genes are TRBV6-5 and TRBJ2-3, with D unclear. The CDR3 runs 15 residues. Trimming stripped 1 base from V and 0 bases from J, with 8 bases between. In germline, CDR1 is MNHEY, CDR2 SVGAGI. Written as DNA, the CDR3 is TGTGCCAGCAGTTACTATGTGAAAAGCACAGATACGCAGTATTTT. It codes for CASSYYVKSTDTQYF.

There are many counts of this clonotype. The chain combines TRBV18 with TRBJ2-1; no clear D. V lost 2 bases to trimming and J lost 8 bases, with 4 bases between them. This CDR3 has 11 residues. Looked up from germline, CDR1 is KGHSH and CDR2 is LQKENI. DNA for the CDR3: TGTGCCAGCTCACCAGAGTATGAGCAGTTCTTC. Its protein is CASSPEYEQFF.

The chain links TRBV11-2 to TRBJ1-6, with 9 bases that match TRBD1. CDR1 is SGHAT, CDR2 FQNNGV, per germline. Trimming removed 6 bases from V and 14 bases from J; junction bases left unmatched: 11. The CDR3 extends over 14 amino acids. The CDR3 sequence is CASRAGTGKTALHF. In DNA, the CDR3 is TGTGCCAGCAGGGCCGGGACAGGGAAAACTGCCCTCCACTTT.

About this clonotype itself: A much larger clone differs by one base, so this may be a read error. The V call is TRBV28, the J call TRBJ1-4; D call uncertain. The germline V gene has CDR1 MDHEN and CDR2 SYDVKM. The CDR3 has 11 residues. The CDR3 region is CASSYNKKLFF. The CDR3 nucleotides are TGTGCCAGCAGTTATAATAAAAAACTGTTTTTT. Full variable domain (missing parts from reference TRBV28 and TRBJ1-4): DVKVTQSSRYLVKRTGEKVFLECVQDMDHENMFWYRQDPGLGLRLIYFSYDVKMKEKGDIPEGYSVSREKKERFSLILESASTNQTSMYLCASSYNKKLFFGSGTQLSVL.

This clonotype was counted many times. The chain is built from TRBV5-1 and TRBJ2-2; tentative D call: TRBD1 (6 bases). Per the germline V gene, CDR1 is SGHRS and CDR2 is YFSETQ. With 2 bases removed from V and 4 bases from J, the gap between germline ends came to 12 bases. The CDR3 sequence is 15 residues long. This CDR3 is CASSFMQGSTGELFF. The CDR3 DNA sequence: TGCGCCAGCAGCTTTATGCAGGGGTCCACCGGGGAGCTGTTTTTT.

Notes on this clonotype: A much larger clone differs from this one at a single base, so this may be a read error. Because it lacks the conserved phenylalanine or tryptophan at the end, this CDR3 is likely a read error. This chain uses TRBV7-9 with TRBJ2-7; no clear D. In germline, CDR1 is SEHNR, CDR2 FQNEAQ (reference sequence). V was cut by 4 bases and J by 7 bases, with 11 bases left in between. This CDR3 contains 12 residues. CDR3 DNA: TGTGCCAGCAGCTCCGGCTCGATTGAGCAGTACCTC. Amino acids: CASSSGSIEQYL.

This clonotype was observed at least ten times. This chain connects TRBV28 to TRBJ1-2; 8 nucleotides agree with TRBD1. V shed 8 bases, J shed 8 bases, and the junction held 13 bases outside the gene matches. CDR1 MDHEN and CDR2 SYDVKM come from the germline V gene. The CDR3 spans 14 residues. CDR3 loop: CASGTSGGEGGYTF. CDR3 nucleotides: TGTGCCAGCGGAACCTCAGGGGGCGAGGGGGGCTACACCTTC.

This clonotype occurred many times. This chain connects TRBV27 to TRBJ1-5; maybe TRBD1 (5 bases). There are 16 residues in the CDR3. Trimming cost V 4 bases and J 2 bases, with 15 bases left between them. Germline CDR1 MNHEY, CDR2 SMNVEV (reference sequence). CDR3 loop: CASSSQGVVRNQPQHF. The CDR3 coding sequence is TGTGCCAGCAGTTCCCAGGGAGTGGTTCGCAATCAGCCCCAGCATTTT.

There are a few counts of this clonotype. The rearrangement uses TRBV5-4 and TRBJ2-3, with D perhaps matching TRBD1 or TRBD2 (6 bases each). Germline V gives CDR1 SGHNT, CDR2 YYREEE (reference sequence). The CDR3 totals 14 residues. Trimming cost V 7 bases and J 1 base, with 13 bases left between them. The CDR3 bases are TGTGCCAGCGGCCCGGGGGCAGGCACAGATACGCAGTATTTT. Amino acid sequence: CASGPGAGTDTQYF.

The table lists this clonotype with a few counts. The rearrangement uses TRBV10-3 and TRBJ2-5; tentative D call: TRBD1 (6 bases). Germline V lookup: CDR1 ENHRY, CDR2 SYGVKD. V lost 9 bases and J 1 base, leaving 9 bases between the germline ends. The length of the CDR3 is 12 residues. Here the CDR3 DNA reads TGTGCCATTAGGGGGACCCAAGAGACCCAGTACTTC. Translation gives CAIRGTQETQYF.

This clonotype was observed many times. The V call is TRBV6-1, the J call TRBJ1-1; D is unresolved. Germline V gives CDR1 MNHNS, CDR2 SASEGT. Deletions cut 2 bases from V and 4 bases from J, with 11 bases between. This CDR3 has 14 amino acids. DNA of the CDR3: TGTGCCAGCAGTGAATATGCCGCGGGCACTGAAGCTTTCTTT. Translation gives CASSEYAAGTEAFF.

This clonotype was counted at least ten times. The CDR3, as DNA: TGCAGCGTGGGACCCGGGTTGCGTGGCTACACCTTC. This sequence encodes CSVGPGLRGYTF. The V and J genes are TRBV29-1 and TRBJ1-2; the D gene is possibly TRBD1 (5 bases). This CDR3 region has 12 residues. Germline lookup yields CDR1 SQVTM and CDR2 ANQGSEA. The ends were cut back, 6 bases at V and 7 bases at J, with 15 bases in the middle. Supplemented by reference TRBV29-1 and TRBJ1-2, the full variable domain reads SAVISQKPSRDICQRGTSLTIQCQVDSQVTMMFWYRQQPGQSLTLIATANQGSEATYESGFVIDKFPISRPNLTFSTLTVSNMSPEDSSIYLCSVGPGLRGYTFGSGTRLTVV.

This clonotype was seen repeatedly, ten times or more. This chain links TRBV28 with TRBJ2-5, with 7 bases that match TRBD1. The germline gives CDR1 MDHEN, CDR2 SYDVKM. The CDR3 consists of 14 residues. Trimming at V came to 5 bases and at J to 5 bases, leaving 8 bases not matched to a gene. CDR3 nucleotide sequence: TGTGCCAGCAGTGGGGACAGCCGGCAGGAGACCCAGTACTTC. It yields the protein CASSGDSRQETQYF.

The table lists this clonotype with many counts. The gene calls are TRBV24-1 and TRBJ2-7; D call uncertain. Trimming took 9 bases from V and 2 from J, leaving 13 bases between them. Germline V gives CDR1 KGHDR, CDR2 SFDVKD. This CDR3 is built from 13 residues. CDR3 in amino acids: CATQNGATYEQYF. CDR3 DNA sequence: TGTGCCACCCAAAATGGAGCGACCTACGAGCAGTACTTC.

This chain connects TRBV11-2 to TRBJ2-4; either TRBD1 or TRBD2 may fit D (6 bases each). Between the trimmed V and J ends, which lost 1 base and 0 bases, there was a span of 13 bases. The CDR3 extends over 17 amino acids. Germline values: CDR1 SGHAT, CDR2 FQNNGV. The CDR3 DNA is TGTGCCAGCAGCTTAGGGGGGGCCCCCCTAGCCAAAAACATTCAGTACTTC. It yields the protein CASSLGGAPLAKNIQYF. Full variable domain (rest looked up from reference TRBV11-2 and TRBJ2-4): EAGVAQSPRYKIIEKRQSVAFWCNPISGHATLYWYQQILGQGPKLLIQFQNNGVVDDSQLPKDRFSAERLKGVDSTLKIQPAKLEDSAVYLCASSLGGAPLAKNIQYFGAGTRLSVL.

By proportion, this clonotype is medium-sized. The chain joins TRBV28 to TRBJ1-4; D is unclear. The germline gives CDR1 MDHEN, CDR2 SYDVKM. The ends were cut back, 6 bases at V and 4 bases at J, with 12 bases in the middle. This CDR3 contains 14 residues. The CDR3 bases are TGTGCCAGCAGACCTACAGTTTATAATGAAAAACTGTTTTTT. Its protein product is CASRPTVYNEKLFF.